This T cell receptor (beta chain) was profiled in a study of cytomegalovirus exposure and HLA in healthy donors. The PCR used 60 Vbeta and 13 Jbeta primers. Here immunoSEQ multiplex PCR was the method, and the copy in TCRdb shows in-frame clones only, minus some. This table holds 99,000 or so clones, around 77% found once. CDR3 length: 18 amino acids. Germline values: CDR1 SNHLY, CDR2 FYNNEI. Trimming removed 2 bases from V and 0 bases from J; junction bases left unmatched: 10. The chain carries TRBV2 and TRBJ2-1; TRBD1 aligns across 7 bases. Sequencing input: PBMCs. This TCR was sampled from a woman in her 40s in good health and CMV-seropositive. CDR3 DNA sequence: TGTGCCAGCAGTGAAAGTCCGGGACAGTCCTTCTCCTACAATGAGCAGTTCTTC. Its protein product is CASSESPGQSFSYNEQFF.